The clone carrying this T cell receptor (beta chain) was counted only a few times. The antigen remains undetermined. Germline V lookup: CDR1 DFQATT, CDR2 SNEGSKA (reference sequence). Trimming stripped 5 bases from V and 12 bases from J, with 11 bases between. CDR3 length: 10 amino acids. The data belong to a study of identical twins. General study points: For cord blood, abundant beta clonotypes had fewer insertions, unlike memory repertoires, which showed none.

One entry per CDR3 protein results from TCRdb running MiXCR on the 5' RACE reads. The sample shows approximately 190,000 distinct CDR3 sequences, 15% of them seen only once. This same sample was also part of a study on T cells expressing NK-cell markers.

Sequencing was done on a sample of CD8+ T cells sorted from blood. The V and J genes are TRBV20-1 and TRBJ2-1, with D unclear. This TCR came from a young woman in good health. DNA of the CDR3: TGCAGTGCTTTCTCGGTGCCGCAGTTCTTC. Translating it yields CSAFSVPQFF.